This entry features one TCR beta chain sequence. Its matching antigen is unknown. Unique molecular identifiers were carried by the TCR beta cDNA libraries. About 500,000 cDNA molecules were obtained per 1 to 10 million input T cells. TCRdb recomputed calls from the PCR reads with MiXCR, one row per CDR3 protein. This sample carries roughly 800,000 distinct CDR3 sequences, roughly 30% of them seen once, and the ten largest clones take 0.55% to 0.65%. The ends were cut back, 7 bases at V and 13 bases at J, with 20 bases in the middle. CDR3 size: 12 residues. The V gene's germline CDR1 is SQVTM and CDR2 ANQGSEA. This specimen belongs to a study of post-analysis software for immune sequencing data. Across the whole study: Relapsing-remitting, secondary progressive and progressive-relapsing forms made up the multiple sclerosis disease courses.

Findings and caveats of the study: Four or five TRBV segments (TRBV5-6, TRBV5-1 and TRBV20-1 among them) occurred more frequently in patients than in controls. Controls' normalized Chao1 diversity significantly exceeded that of multiple sclerosis patients.

V gene TRBV29-1 combines with J gene TRBJ2-1; the D gene is possibly TRBD2 (5 bases). This TCR came from a girl under 18 with multiple sclerosis. Material: blood. CDR3 DNA sequence: TGCAGCGCCGAGGAGGATCGGTCGTCCCAGTTCTTC. It codes for CSAEEDRSSQFF.